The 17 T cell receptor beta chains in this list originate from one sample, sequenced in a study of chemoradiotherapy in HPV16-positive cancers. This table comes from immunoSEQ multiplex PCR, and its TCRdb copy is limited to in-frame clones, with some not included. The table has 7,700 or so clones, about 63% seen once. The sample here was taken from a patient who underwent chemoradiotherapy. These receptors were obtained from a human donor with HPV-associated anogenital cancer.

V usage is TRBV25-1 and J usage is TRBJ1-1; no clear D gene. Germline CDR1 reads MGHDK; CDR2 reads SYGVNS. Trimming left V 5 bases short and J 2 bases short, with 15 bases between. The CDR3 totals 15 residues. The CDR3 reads CASSTSGPGNTEAFF. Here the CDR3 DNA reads TGTGCCAGCAGTACCTCCGGACCTGGAAACACTGAAGCTTTCTTT.

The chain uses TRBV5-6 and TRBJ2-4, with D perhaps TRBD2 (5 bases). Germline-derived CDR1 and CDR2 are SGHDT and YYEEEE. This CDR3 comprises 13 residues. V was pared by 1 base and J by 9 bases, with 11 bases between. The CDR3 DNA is TGTGCCAGCAGCTTGCCCGGGGTGGGCATTCAGTACTTC. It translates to CASSLPGVGIQYF. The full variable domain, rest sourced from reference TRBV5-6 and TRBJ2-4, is DAGVTQSPTHLIKTRGQQVTLRCSPKSGHDTVSWYQQALGQGPQFIFQYYEEEERQRGNFPDRFSGHQFPNYSSELNVNALLLGDSALYLCASSLPGVGIQYFGAGTRLSVL.

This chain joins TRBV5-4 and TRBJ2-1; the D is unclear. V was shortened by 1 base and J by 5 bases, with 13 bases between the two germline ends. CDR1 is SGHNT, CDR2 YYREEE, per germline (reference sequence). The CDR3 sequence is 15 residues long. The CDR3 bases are TGTGCCAGCAGCTTGTTTGTGAGTTTGAACAATGAGCAGTTCTTC. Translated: CASSLFVSLNNEQFF.

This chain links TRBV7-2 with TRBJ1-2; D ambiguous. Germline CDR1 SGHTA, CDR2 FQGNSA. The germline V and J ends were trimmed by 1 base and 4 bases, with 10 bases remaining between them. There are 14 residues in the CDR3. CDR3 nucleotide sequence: TGTGCCAGCAGCTTAGTGGGTGGAGTCTATGGCTACACCTTC. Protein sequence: CASSLVGGVYGYTF. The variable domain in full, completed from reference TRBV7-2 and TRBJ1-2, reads GAGVSQSPSNKVTEKGKDVELRCDPISGHTALYWYRQSLGQGLEFLIYFQGNSAPDKSGLPSDRFSAERTGGSVSTLTIQRTQQEDSAVYLCASSLVGGVYGYTFGSGTRLTVV.

CDR3 sequence (DNA): TGTGCCACCAGCAGAGGATCCGACGGACGACCCTATTTT. Amino acid sequence: CATSRGSDGRPYF. The chain combines TRBV15 with TRBJ1-3; D is undetermined. Germline loops: CDR1 LNHNV, CDR2 YYDKDF (reference sequence). This CDR3 has 13 residues. Between the trimmed V and J ends, which lost 1 base and 16 bases, there was a span of 17 bases.

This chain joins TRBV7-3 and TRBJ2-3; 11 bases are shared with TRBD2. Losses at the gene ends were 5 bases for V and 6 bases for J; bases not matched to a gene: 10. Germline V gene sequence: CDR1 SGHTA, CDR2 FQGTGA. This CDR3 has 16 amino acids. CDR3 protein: CASSPTLAGGRDTQYF. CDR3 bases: TGTGCCAGCAGCCCGACTCTAGCGGGAGGCCGGGATACGCAGTATTTT. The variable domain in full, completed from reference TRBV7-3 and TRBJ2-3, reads GAGVSQTPSNKVTEKGKYVELRCDPISGHTALYWYRQSLGQGPEFLIYFQGTGAADDSGLPNDRFFAVRPEGSVSTLKIQRTERGDSAVYLCASSPTLAGGRDTQYFGPGTRLTVL.

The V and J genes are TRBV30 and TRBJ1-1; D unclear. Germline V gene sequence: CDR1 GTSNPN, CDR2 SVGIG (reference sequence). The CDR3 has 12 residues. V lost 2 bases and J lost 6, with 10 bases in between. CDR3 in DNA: TGTGCCTGGAGTCAATTCGAACCTGAAGCTTTCTTT. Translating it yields CAWSQFEPEAFF.

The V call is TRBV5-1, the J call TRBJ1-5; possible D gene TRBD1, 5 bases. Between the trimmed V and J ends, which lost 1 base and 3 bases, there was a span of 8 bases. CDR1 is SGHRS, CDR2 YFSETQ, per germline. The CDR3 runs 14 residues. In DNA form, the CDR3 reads TGCGCCAGCAGCTTGAATGGGGCCAATCAGCCCCAGCATTTT. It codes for CASSLNGANQPQHF.

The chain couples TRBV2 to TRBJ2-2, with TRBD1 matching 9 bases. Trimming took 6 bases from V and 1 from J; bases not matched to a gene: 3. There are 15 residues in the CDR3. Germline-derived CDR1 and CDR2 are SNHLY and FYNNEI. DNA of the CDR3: TGTGCCAGCAGGCGGGACAGGGAGAACACCGGGGAGCTGTTTTTT. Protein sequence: CASRRDRENTGELFF.

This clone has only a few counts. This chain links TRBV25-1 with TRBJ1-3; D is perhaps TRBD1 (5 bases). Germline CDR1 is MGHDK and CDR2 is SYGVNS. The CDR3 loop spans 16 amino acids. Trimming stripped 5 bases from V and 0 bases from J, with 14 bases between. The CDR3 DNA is TGTGCCAGCAGTAGGAGTCAGGGTCCCTCTGGAAACACCATATATTTT. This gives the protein CASSRSQGPSGNTIYF. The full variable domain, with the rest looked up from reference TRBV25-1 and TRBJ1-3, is EADIYQTPRYLVIGTGKKITLECSQTMGHDKMYWYQQDPGMELHLIHYSYGVNSTEKGDLSSESTVSRIRTEHFPLTLESARPSHTSQYLCASSRSQGPSGNTIYFGEGSWLTVV.

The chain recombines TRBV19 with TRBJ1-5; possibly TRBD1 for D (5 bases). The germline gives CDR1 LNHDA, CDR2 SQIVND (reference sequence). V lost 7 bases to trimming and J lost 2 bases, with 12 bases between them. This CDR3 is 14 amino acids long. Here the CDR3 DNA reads TGTGCCAGTACCCTAGGAGGGGGCAATCAGCCCCAGCATTTT. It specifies CASTLGGGNQPQHF. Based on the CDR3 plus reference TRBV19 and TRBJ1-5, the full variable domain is DGGITQSPKYLFRKEGQNVTLSCEQNLNHDAMYWYRQDPGQGLRLIYYSQIVNDFQKGDIAEGYSVSREKKESFPLTVTSAQKNPTAFYLCASTLGGGNQPQHFGDGTRLSIL.

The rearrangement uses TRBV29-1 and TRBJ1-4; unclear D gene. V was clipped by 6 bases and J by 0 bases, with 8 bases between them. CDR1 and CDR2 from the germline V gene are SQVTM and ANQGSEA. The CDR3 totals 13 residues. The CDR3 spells CSVRETTNEKLFF. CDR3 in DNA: TGCAGCGTAAGGGAGACAACTAATGAAAAACTGTTTTTT.

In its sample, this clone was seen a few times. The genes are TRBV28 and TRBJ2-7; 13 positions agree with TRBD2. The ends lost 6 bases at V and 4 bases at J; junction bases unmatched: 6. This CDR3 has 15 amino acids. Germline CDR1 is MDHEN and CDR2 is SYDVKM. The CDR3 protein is CASSRGTSGTYEQYF. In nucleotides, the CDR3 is TGTGCCAGCAGCCGTGGGACTAGCGGGACGTACGAGCAGTACTTC.

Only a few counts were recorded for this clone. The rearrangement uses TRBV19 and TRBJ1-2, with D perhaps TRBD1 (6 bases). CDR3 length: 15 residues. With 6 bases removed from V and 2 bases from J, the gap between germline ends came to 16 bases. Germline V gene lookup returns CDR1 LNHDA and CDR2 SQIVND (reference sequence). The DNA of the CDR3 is TGTGCCAGTAGCCCCGTTGGAGGGGGGAACTATGGCTACACCTTC. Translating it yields CASSPVGGGNYGYTF.

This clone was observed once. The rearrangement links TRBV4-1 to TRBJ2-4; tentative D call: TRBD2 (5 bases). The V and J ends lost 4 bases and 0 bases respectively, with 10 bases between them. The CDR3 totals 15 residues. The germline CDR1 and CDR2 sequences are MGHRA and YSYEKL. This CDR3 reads CASSLLGLAKNIQYF. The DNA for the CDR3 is TGCGCCAGCAGCCTCCTAGGACTAGCCAAAAACATTCAGTACTTC.

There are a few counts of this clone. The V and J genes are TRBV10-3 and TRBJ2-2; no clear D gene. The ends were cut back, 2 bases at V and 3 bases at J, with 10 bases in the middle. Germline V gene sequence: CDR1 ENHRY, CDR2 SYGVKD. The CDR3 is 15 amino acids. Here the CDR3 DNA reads TGTGCCATCAGTGAGGCTGCAACAGACACCGGGGAGCTGTTTTTT. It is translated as CAISEAATDTGELFF.

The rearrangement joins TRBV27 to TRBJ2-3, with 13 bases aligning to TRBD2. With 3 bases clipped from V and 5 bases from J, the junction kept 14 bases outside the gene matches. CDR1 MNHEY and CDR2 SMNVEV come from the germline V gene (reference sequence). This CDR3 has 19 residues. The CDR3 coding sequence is TGTGCCAGCAGTTTCCATGTACCGGGACTAGCGGGAAGACGAGATACGCAGTATTTT. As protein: CASSFHVPGLAGRRDTQYF.